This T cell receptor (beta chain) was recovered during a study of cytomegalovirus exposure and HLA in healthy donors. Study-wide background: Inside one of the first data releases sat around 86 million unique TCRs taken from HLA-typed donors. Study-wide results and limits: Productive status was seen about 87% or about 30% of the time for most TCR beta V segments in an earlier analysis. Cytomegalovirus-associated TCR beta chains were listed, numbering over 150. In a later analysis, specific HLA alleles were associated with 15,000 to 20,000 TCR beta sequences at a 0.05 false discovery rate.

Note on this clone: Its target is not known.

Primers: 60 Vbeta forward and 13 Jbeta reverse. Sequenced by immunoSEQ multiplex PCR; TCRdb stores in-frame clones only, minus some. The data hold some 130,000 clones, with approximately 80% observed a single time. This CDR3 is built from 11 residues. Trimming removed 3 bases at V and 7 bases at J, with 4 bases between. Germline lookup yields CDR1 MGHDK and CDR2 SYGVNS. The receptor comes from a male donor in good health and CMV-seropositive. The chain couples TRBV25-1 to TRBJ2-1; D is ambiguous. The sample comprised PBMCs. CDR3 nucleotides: TGTGCCAGCAGTGATTATAATGAGCAGTTCTTC. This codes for CASSDYNEQFF.